The 27 T cell receptor beta chains below come from one sample, sequenced in a study of blood T cell repertoires in COVID-19. Sequencing used immunoSEQ multiplex PCR; TCRdb keeps in-frame clones, though not all of them. The sample contains under 70,000 clones, 70% to 85% of which appear only once. Material for sequencing was peripheral blood. The receptors were gathered from an elderly woman with active or convalescent COVID-19.

V gene TRBV6-6 combines with J gene TRBJ1-1; 7 positions match TRBD1. Germline lookup yields CDR1 MNHNY and CDR2 SVGAGI (reference sequence). This CDR3 has 14 residues. Germline trimming cut 6 bases from V and 0 bases from J; bases unmatched to any gene: 4. In nucleotides, the CDR3 is TGTGCCAGCAGCCGGGGACAGTTGAACACTGAAGCTTTCTTT. Amino acid sequence: CASSRGQLNTEAFF.

This chain joins TRBV12-2 and TRBJ1-3. TRBV12-2 corresponds to a pseudogene. The CDR3 is made up of 20 amino acids. The CDR3 nucleotides read TGTGCAAGTCGCCCCAGGACTTTTGGGCGTCTAAAGAACTCTGGAAACACCATATATTTT. It translates to CASRPRTFGRLKNSGNTIYF.

This chain uses TRBV21-1 with TRBJ2-2; TRBD1 reflects the table's D call only, with no check against the DNA. TRBV21-1 is a pseudogene locus. CDR3 size: 17 residues. The CDR3 nucleotides are TGTGCCAGCAGCAACCGGGACAGGGGATCGAACACCGGGGAGCTGTTTTTT. Translated, it gives CASSNRDRGSNTGELFF.

The rearrangement joins TRBV9 to TRBJ1-6; 9 nucleotides match TRBD1. The CDR3 extends over 15 amino acids. V shed 3 bases, J shed 8 bases, and the junction held 6 bases outside the gene matches. Germline V lookup: CDR1 SGDLS, CDR2 YYNGEE. The CDR3 here is CASSATGTGHSPLHF. The DNA of the CDR3 is TGTGCCAGCAGCGCTACCGGGACAGGGCATTCACCCCTCCACTTT.

There are a few counts of this clone. This chain links TRBV2 with TRBJ1-2; 9 bases are shared with TRBD1. Trimming removed 0 bases from V and 1 base from J; junction bases left unmatched: 6. The germline V gene has CDR1 SNHLY and CDR2 FYNNEI. This CDR3 is 17 amino acids long. DNA of the CDR3: TGTGCCAGCAGTGAAGCGCTGGGACAGGGAAATAACTATGGCTACACCTTC. It codes for CASSEALGQGNNYGYTF.

The chain employs TRBV3-1 (or the pseudogene TRBV3-2) and TRBJ2-3; D call uncertain. Germline V lookup: CDR1 LGHDT, CDR2 YNNKEL (reference sequence). V was pared by 0 bases and J by 4 bases, with 11 bases between. This CDR3 spans 15 amino acids. CDR3 in DNA: TGTGCCAGCAGCCAAGAACCTAGTCGGGCAGATACGCAGTATTTT. This encodes CASSQEPSRADTQYF.

The chain links TRBV2 to TRBJ1-5; TRBD1 is a possible D gene (6 bases). The V end lost 8 bases, the J end lost 5 bases, and 16 bases lay between the germline ends. The CDR3 spans 14 residues. Germline V gene sequence: CDR1 SNHLY, CDR2 FYNNEI. The DNA for the CDR3 is TGTGCCAGCTCTGACAGACAGGCACATCAGCCCCAGCATTTT. This translates into CASSDRQAHQPQHF.

The rearrangement uses TRBV19 and TRBJ2-1; 7 bases agree with TRBD1. The CDR3 is 16 residues long. Trimming took 4 bases from V and 3 from J; bases not matched to a gene: 9. Germline CDR1 LNHDA, CDR2 SQIVND (reference sequence). The CDR3 DNA sequence: TGTGCCAGTAGTAGGGGGACAGCCGGTTACTACAATGAGCAGTTCTTC. Encoded protein: CASSRGTAGYYNEQFF.

This chain uses TRBV19 with TRBJ2-4, with TRBD1 matching over 8 bases. From germline, CDR1 is LNHDA and CDR2 SQIVND (reference sequence). The CDR3 runs to 16 residues. V lost 7 bases, J lost 1 base, and 9 bases stayed unmatched. CDR3 amino acids: CASKQGANVAKNIQYF. CDR3 DNA sequence: TGTGCCAGTAAGCAGGGGGCTAATGTGGCCAAAAACATTCAGTACTTC.

This clone has just a few counts. DNA of the CDR3: TGCAGCGTTGGGACTAGCGGGGTATCGCAGTATTTT. Its protein is CSVGTSGVSQYF. The rearrangement links TRBV29-1 to TRBJ2-3; 12 positions match TRBD2. The V gene end was trimmed by 4 bases and the J gene end by 10 bases; junction bases not matched to a gene: 3. The CDR3 has 12 amino acids. Germline lookup yields CDR1 SQVTM and CDR2 ANQGSEA.

V and J are TRBV10-3 and TRBJ1-3; D remains ambiguous. Germline V lookup: CDR1 ENHRY, CDR2 SYGVKD. V was pared by 0 bases and J by 1 base, with 13 bases between. The CDR3 covers 17 residues. CDR3 nucleotide sequence: TGTGCCATCAGTGAGTCGAGCGTGGGGAGGTCTGGAAACACCATATATTTT. Translation: CAISESSVGRSGNTIYF.

This chain joins TRBV12-3 or TRBV12-4 and TRBJ1-4, with D unclear. The CDR3 spans 13 residues. Trimming took off 6 bases at V and 7 bases at J, with 12 bases between the two ends. CDR3 bases: TGTGCCAGCAGCTCGGGAGGGCGTGAAAAACTGTTTTTT. Its translation is CASSSGGREKLFF.

V and J are TRBV9 and TRBJ2-3; D perhaps matches TRBD2 (5 bases). The CDR3 totals 13 residues. With 1 base removed from V and 8 bases from J, the gap between germline ends came to 11 bases. Germline CDR1 and CDR2: SGDLS and YYNGEE. The CDR3 is CASSVPAEGTQYF. DNA for the CDR3: TGTGCCAGCAGCGTACCGGCAGAGGGTACGCAGTATTTT.

This clone has just a few counts. V is TRBV9 and J is TRBJ1-1; 7 bases map to TRBD1. Germline trimming cut 4 bases from V and 1 base from J; bases unmatched to any gene: 4. This CDR3 comprises 14 residues. Germline CDR1 reads SGDLS; CDR2 reads YYNGEE. This CDR3 reads CASSLRQGNTEAFF. In DNA, the CDR3 is TGTGCCAGCAGCCTCCGACAGGGGAACACTGAAGCTTTCTTT.

The gene calls are TRBV11-3 and TRBJ2-7; D ambiguous. Per the germline V gene, CDR1 is SGHNT and CDR2 is YENEEA. This CDR3 comprises 15 residues. Trimming shortened V by 5 bases and J by 3 bases, and 17 bases separated the two germline ends. The CDR3 DNA reads TGTGCCAGCAGCCCCGGCGGCAGTACCCGCTACGAGCAGTACTTC. It is translated as CASSPGGSTRYEQYF.

V usage is TRBV20-1 and J usage is TRBJ1-2; no firm D call. V was trimmed by 6 bases and J by 0 bases, leaving 5 bases between them. Germline CDR1 is DFQATT and CDR2 is SNEGSKA (reference sequence). The CDR3 totals 11 residues. CDR3 in amino acids: CSAGTNYGYTF. CDR3 bases: TGCAGTGCCGGGACTAACTATGGCTACACCTTC.

This clone was counted once. This sequence joins TRBV11-1 and TRBJ2-3; 9 nucleotides align to TRBD1. V dropped 1 base and J dropped 5; count of bases not matched to a gene: 4. The germline V gene encodes CDR1 SGHAT and CDR2 FQDESV (reference sequence). This CDR3 has 15 residues. The CDR3 DNA sequence: TGTGCCAGCAGCTTAGGAGGACAGGGGCGAGATACGCAGTATTTT. Translation gives CASSLGGQGRDTQYF.

In nucleotides, the CDR3 is TGCAGCGTCGGGGGGCCAACGGGCACAGATACGCAGTATTTT. It yields the protein CSVGGPTGTDTQYF. The V call is TRBV29-1, the J call TRBJ2-3; the D gene is possibly TRBD2 (7 bases). Germline V gives CDR1 SQVTM, CDR2 ANQGSEA. The CDR3 has 14 residues. V was clipped by 6 bases and J by 1 base, with 14 bases between them.

This sequence joins TRBV6-1 and TRBJ1-6, with D possibly being TRBD1 (5 bases). CDR1 is MNHNS, CDR2 SASEGT, per germline. Between the trimmed V and J ends, which lost 2 bases and 8 bases, there was a span of 7 bases. The CDR3 runs 13 residues. The DNA of the CDR3 is TGTGCCAGCAGTGAACAAGGGGATTCACCCCTCCACTTT. Protein product: CASSEQGDSPLHF.

The V gene is TRBV3-1 (or the pseudogene TRBV3-2), the J gene TRBJ2-2; the match to TRBD2 covers 12 bases. Germline V gives CDR1 LGHDT, CDR2 YNNKEL (reference sequence). The J segment lost 2 bases and the V segment lost 1 base, leaving 5 bases of the junction unmatched. This CDR3 spans 18 amino acids. CDR3 bases: TGTGCCAGCAGCCAAGGGCTAGCGGGGGGGGCCAACACCGGGGAGCTGTTTTTT. It specifies CASSQGLAGGANTGELFF.

This sequence joins TRBV20-1 and TRBJ1-2; D uncertain. Trimming took 3 bases from V and 8 from J, leaving 16 bases between them. Germline V lookup: CDR1 DFQATT, CDR2 SNEGSKA (reference sequence). The CDR3 covers 13 residues. CDR3 coding DNA: TGCAGTGCTAGTCTAGGTCAGCGTCTGGGCTACACCTTC. Translating gives CSASLGQRLGYTF.

The V and J genes are TRBV5-1 and TRBJ2-7; TRBD1 aligns across 12 bases. Germline assignment: CDR1 SGHRS and CDR2 YFSETQ. The CDR3 is 14 residues long. The V and J ends lost 4 bases and 6 bases, in that order; junction bases with no gene match: 5. CDR3 sequence reads: CASSPGTGGGEQYF. The CDR3 DNA sequence: TGCGCCAGCAGCCCAGGGACAGGGGGCGGCGAGCAGTACTTC. Supplemented by reference TRBV5-1 and TRBJ2-7, the full variable domain reads KAGVTQTPRYLIKTRGQQVTLSCSPISGHRSVSWYQQTPGQGLQFLFEYFSETQRNKGNFPGRFSGRQFSNSRSEMNVSTLELGDSALYLCASSPGTGGGEQYFGPGTRLTVT.

This sequence joins TRBV4-2 and TRBJ2-7; TRBD2 matches at 10 bases. Losses at the gene ends were 4 bases for V and 4 bases for J; bases not matched to a gene: 7. The length of the CDR3 is 15 residues. The germline gives CDR1 LGHNA, CDR2 YNFKEQ. CDR3 region: CASSPSGGLDYEQYF. The DNA for the CDR3 is TGTGCCAGCAGCCCTAGCGGGGGCCTAGATTACGAGCAGTACTTC.

The chain couples TRBV2 to TRBJ2-3; TRBD2 matches 8 bases. The CDR3 consists of 15 residues. J lost 10 bases, V lost 5 bases, and 14 bases had no gene match. Germline loops: CDR1 SNHLY, CDR2 FYNNEI. CDR3 coding DNA: TGTGCCAGCAGTCCCAGCGGGGGCTCAACCCCCGCGCAGTATTTT. It codes for CASSPSGGSTPAQYF.

The chain has TRBV2 and TRBJ1-5, with a tentative D call TRBD1 (5 bases). Trimming cost V 6 bases and J 5 bases, with 17 bases left between them. The CDR3 is made up of 15 amino acids. Germline loops: CDR1 SNHLY, CDR2 FYNNEI. CDR3 DNA: TGTGCCAGCAGGCAGGGAAGGGTCCGAGATCAGCCCCAGCATTTT. Its translation: CASRQGRVRDQPQHF.

The genes are TRBV4-1 and TRBJ2-1; TRBD1 matches 9 bases. The CDR3 totals 15 residues. The trim removed 1 base at V and 7 bases at J, leaving 5 bases unmatched. The germline CDR1 and CDR2 sequences are MGHRA and YSYEKL. The CDR3 coding sequence is TGCGCCAGCAGCCAAGGGACAGGGGAACGGAATGAGCAGTTCTTC. It codes for CASSQGTGERNEQFF.

There are a few counts of this clone. CDR3: CASSLNNYGYTF. CDR3 in DNA: TGTGCCAGCAGCTTAAATAACTATGGCTACACCTTC. The genes are TRBV6-5 and TRBJ1-2; D is ambiguous. V was cut by 6 bases and J by 1 base, with 6 bases left in between. Looked up from germline, CDR1 is MNHEY and CDR2 is SVGAGI. CDR3 size: 12 residues.